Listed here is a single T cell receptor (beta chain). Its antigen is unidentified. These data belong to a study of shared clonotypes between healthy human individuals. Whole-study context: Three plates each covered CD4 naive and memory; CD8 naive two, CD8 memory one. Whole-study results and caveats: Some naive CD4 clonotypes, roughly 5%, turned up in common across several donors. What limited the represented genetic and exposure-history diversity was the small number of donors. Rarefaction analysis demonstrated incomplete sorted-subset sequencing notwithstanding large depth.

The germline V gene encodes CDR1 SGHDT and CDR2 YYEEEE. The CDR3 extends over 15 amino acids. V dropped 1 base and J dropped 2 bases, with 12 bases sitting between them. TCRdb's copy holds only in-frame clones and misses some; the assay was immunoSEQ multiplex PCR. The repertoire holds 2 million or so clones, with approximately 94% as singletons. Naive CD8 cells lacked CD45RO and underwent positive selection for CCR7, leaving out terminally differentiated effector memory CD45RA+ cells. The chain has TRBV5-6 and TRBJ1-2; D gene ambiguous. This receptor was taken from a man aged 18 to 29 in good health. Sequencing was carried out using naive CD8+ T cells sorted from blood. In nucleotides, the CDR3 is TGTGCCAGCAGCTTGTCGACACCCTCAAACTATGGCTACACCTTC. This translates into CASSLSTPSNYGYTF.